This TCR beta chain was identified during a study of blood T cell repertoires in COVID-19. V gave up 6 bases and J gave up 1 base, with 6 bases separating them. This CDR3 spans 12 amino acids. The protocol was immunoSEQ multiplex PCR, while the TCRdb copy is restricted to in-frame clones and leaves out a portion. The sample shows 150,000 to 200,000 clones, about 80% of them seen only once. The sample holds many counts of this clone. V is TRBV12-3 or TRBV12-4 and J is TRBJ1-1; D gene unclear. The sequence was obtained from a woman aged 60-70 years with acute COVID-19. The sequencing input was PBMCs or T cells enriched from blood (not recorded which). Written as DNA, the CDR3 is TGTGCCAGCAGCCCAAAGAACACTGAAGCTTTCTTT. Translation: CASSPKNTEAFF.